These T cell receptor beta chains were read from a single sample in a study of cytomegalovirus exposure and HLA in healthy donors. Sequencing used immunoSEQ multiplex PCR; TCRdb keeps in-frame clones, though not all of them. This table lists roughly 65,000 clones. Sequences were obtained from PBMCs. The origin of the receptors is a boy younger than 18 in good health and CMV-seronegative. The CDR3 runs from the conserved cysteine through the conserved F or W. Fields, in order: clone size, D gene, V gene, J gene, CDR3 protein, CDR3 DNA. A D gene is named only where the DNA matches it firmly. Only some rows state a clone size, as once, few, many or a class for expanded clones.

clone_size: NA
d_call: NA
v_call: TRBV7-9
j_call: TRBJ1-1
cdr3_aa: CASSLRTPGQNTEAFF
cdr3_nt: TGTGCCAGCAGCTTACGGACCCCGGGACAGAACACTGAAGCTTTCTTT

clone_size: NA
d_call: NA
v_call: TRBV30
j_call: TRBJ2-4
cdr3_aa: CAWSADSKNIQYF
cdr3_nt: TGTGCCTGGAGTGCCGACAGTAAAAACATTCAGTACTTC

clone_size: NA
d_call: TRBD1
v_call: TRBV2
j_call: TRBJ1-4
cdr3_aa: CASILNRDRNEKLFF
cdr3_nt: TGTGCCAGCATCCTGAACAGGGACAGGAATGAAAAACTGTTTTTT

clone_size: NA
d_call: NA
v_call: TRBV10-3
j_call: TRBJ2-7
cdr3_aa: CAISESLGRRTEQYF
cdr3_nt: TGTGCCATCAGTGAGTCGTTGGGTCGGAGGACCGAGCAGTACTTC

clone_size: NA
d_call: NA
v_call: TRBV6-5
j_call: TRBJ2-7
cdr3_aa: CASSSGGEQYF
cdr3_nt: TGTGCCAGCAGTTCCGGAGGCGAGCAGTACTTC

clone_size: NA
d_call: TRBD1
v_call: TRBV7-3
j_call: TRBJ1-2
cdr3_aa: CASSLEQGLHGYTF
cdr3_nt: TGTGCCAGCAGCTTAGAACAGGGGCTTCACGGCTACACCTTC

clone_size: NA
d_call: TRBD2
v_call: TRBV10-3
j_call: TRBJ2-1
cdr3_aa: CAIRPGTSGRTEQFF
cdr3_nt: TGTGCCATAAGACCCGGGACTAGCGGGAGGACTGAGCAGTTCTTC

clone_size: NA
d_call: TRBD2
v_call: TRBV30
j_call: TRBJ2-5
cdr3_aa: CAWSGLALQETQYF
cdr3_nt: TGTGCCTGGAGCGGACTAGCGCTGCAAGAGACCCAGTACTTC

clone_size: NA
d_call: NA
v_call: TRBV6-5
j_call: TRBJ2-1
cdr3_aa: CASSYFLADEQFF
cdr3_nt: TGTGCCAGCAGTTATTTCCTCGCGGATGAGCAGTTCTTC

clone_size: NA
d_call: TRBD1
v_call: TRBV11-2
j_call: TRBJ1-2
cdr3_aa: CASRYRTGEGNYGYTF
cdr3_nt: TGTGCCAGCCGATACCGGACAGGGGAGGGAAACTATGGCTACACCTTC

clone_size: medium-sized
d_call: NA
v_call: TRBV5-1
j_call: TRBJ1-3
cdr3_aa: CASSLSGTGNTIYF
cdr3_nt: TGCGCCAGCAGCTTGTCAGGGACTGGAAACACCATATATTTT

clone_size: NA
d_call: NA
v_call: TRBV25-1
j_call: TRBJ2-2
cdr3_aa: CASSAIIAAGELFF
cdr3_nt: TGTGCCAGCAGTGCAATTATAGCGGCCGGGGAGCTGTTTTTT

clone_size: NA
d_call: TRBD2
v_call: TRBV20-1
j_call: TRBJ2-5
cdr3_aa: CSPAGGETQYF
cdr3_nt: TGCAGCCCGGCGGGGGGGGAGACCCAGTACTTC

clone_size: NA
d_call: TRBD1
v_call: TRBV18
j_call: TRBJ2-7
cdr3_aa: CASSPFAGTGEDSYEQYF
cdr3_nt: TGTGCCAGCTCACCTTTCGCCGGGACAGGGGAGGACTCCTACGAGCAGTACTTC

clone_size: NA
d_call: TRBD1
v_call: TRBV9
j_call: TRBJ1-2
cdr3_aa: CASSVGQGYGYTF
cdr3_nt: TGTGCCAGCAGCGTAGGACAGGGTTATGGCTACACCTTC

clone_size: NA
d_call: TRBD2
v_call: TRBV27
j_call: TRBJ2-1
cdr3_aa: CASSLAGSSYNEQFF
cdr3_nt: TGTGCCAGCAGTCTAGCGGGAAGCTCCTACAATGAGCAGTTCTTC

clone_size: NA
d_call: TRBD1
v_call: TRBV27
j_call: TRBJ1-1
cdr3_aa: CASRAGTGGSGEAFF
cdr3_nt: TGTGCCAGCAGGGCCGGGACAGGGGGCTCTGGTGAAGCTTTCTTT

clone_size: NA
d_call: TRBD2
v_call: TRBV2
j_call: TRBJ2-2
cdr3_aa: CASILTSGGNTGELFF
cdr3_nt: TGTGCCAGCATCTTGACTAGCGGGGGGAACACCGGGGAGCTGTTTTTT

clone_size: NA
d_call: NA
v_call: TRBV27
j_call: TRBJ1-3
cdr3_aa: CASSLGAPGNTIYF
cdr3_nt: TGTGCCAGCAGTTTAGGGGCCCCTGGAAACACCATATATTTT

clone_size: NA
d_call: TRBD1
v_call: TRBV7-2
j_call: TRBJ1-3
cdr3_aa: CASSFDRANGNTIYF
cdr3_nt: TGTGCCAGCAGCTTCGACAGGGCTAATGGAAACACCATATATTTT

clone_size: NA
d_call: TRBD1
v_call: TRBV18
j_call: TRBJ2-7
cdr3_aa: CASSPLEGTASYEQYF
cdr3_nt: TGTGCCAGCTCACCCCTAGAGGGGACAGCGTCCTACGAGCAGTACTTC

clone_size: NA
d_call: TRBD2
v_call: TRBV19
j_call: TRBJ2-3
cdr3_aa: CASSIVAGIPDTQYF
cdr3_nt: TGTGCCAGTAGTATTGTAGCGGGAATACCAGATACGCAGTATTTT

clone_size: NA
d_call: TRBD1
v_call: TRBV27
j_call: TRBJ1-5
cdr3_aa: CASSLGWQGAAPRNQPQHF
cdr3_nt: TGTGCCAGCAGTTTAGGGTGGCAGGGGGCCGCCCCAAGGAATCAGCCCCAGCATTTT